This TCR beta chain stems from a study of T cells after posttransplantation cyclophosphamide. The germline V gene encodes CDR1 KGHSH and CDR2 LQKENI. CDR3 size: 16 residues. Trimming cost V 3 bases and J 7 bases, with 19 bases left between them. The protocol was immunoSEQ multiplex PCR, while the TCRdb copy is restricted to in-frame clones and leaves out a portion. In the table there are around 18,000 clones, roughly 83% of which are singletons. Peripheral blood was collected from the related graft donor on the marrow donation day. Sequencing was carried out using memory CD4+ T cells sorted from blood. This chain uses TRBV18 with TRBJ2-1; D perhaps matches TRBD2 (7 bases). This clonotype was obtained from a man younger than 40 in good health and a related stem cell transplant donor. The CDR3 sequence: CASSPGGGAVTNEQFF. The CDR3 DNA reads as TGTGCCAGCTCACCGGGTGGGGGGGCCGTGACGAATGAGCAGTTCTTC.